The T cell receptor beta chain under discussion was sequenced for a study of OX40 agonist ivuxolimab in advanced cancers. Trimming at V came to 6 bases and at J to 4 bases, leaving 1 base not matched to a gene. The CDR3 totals 12 residues. Germline lookup yields CDR1 SNHLY and CDR2 FYNNEI. On cycle 4 day 1 and cycle 7 day 1, as well as at baseline, blood was sampled. The method was immunoSEQ multiplex PCR; TCRdb's version includes in-frame clones alone and lacks a portion of them. The sample holds 60,000 to 85,000 clones, 85% seen once. V usage is TRBV2 and J usage is TRBJ2-7; 9 nucleotides match TRBD1. The receptor was isolated from an adult with an advanced solid tumor such as melanoma, head and neck, liver or kidney cancer. The specimen comprised CD4+ or CD8+ T cells sorted from blood, sampled in a trial of the OX40 agonist ivuxolimab. The CDR3 nucleotides read TGTGCCAGCAGACAGGGGGCATACGAGCAGTACTTC. As protein: CASRQGAYEQYF.